Below, 4 T cell receptor beta chains from the same sample are listed, as sequenced in a study of blood T cell repertoires in COVID-19. The data were produced by immunoSEQ multiplex PCR, yet TCRdb's version contains in-frame clones alone and is incomplete. This sample has some 220,000 clones, with around 85% found just once. The sample taken for sequencing was PBMCs or T cells enriched from blood (not recorded which). The receptors shown here come from a woman between 35 and 50 years old with acute COVID-19.

The chain links TRBV20-1 to TRBJ1-2; tentatively, D is TRBD1 (6 bases). Germline loops: CDR1 DFQATT, CDR2 SNEGSKA (reference sequence). V gave up 6 bases and J gave up 8 bases, with 16 bases separating them. The CDR3 totals 12 residues. CDR3 in amino acids: CSASRGARGYTF. The CDR3 DNA sequence: TGCAGTGCCAGTCGGGGGGCGAGAGGCTACACCTTC.

The gene calls are TRBV28 and TRBJ1-5, with no clear D. CDR1 and CDR2 (germline): MDHEN, SYDVKM. Trimming removed 1 base at V and 4 bases at J, with 17 bases between. This CDR3 is built from 17 residues. For the CDR3, the DNA is TGTGCCAGCAGTTTATCAATTTGGGAGGATGCTAATCAGCCCCAGCATTTT. Translated, it gives CASSLSIWEDANQPQHF.

This rearrangement joins TRBV5-1 to TRBJ1-2; D is undetermined. The CDR3 contains 14 residues. CDR1 is SGHRS and CDR2 is YFSETQ in the germline V gene. V lost 2 bases and J 4 bases, leaving 12 bases between the germline ends. The CDR3, as DNA: TGCGCCAGCAGCTTCAACCCAGGATTCTATGGCTACACCTTC. It encodes CASSFNPGFYGYTF.

J is TRBJ2-7 and V is TRBV5-5, with D maybe TRBD2 (5 bases). Germline V gene sequence: CDR1 SGHKS, CDR2 YYEKEE (reference sequence). With 3 bases removed from V and 0 bases from J, the gap between germline ends came to 10 bases. The CDR3 length is 14 residues. The CDR3 region is CASSSLDSSYEQYF. In nucleotides, the CDR3 is TGTGCCAGCAGCTCGCTGGACTCCTCCTACGAGCAGTACTTC.